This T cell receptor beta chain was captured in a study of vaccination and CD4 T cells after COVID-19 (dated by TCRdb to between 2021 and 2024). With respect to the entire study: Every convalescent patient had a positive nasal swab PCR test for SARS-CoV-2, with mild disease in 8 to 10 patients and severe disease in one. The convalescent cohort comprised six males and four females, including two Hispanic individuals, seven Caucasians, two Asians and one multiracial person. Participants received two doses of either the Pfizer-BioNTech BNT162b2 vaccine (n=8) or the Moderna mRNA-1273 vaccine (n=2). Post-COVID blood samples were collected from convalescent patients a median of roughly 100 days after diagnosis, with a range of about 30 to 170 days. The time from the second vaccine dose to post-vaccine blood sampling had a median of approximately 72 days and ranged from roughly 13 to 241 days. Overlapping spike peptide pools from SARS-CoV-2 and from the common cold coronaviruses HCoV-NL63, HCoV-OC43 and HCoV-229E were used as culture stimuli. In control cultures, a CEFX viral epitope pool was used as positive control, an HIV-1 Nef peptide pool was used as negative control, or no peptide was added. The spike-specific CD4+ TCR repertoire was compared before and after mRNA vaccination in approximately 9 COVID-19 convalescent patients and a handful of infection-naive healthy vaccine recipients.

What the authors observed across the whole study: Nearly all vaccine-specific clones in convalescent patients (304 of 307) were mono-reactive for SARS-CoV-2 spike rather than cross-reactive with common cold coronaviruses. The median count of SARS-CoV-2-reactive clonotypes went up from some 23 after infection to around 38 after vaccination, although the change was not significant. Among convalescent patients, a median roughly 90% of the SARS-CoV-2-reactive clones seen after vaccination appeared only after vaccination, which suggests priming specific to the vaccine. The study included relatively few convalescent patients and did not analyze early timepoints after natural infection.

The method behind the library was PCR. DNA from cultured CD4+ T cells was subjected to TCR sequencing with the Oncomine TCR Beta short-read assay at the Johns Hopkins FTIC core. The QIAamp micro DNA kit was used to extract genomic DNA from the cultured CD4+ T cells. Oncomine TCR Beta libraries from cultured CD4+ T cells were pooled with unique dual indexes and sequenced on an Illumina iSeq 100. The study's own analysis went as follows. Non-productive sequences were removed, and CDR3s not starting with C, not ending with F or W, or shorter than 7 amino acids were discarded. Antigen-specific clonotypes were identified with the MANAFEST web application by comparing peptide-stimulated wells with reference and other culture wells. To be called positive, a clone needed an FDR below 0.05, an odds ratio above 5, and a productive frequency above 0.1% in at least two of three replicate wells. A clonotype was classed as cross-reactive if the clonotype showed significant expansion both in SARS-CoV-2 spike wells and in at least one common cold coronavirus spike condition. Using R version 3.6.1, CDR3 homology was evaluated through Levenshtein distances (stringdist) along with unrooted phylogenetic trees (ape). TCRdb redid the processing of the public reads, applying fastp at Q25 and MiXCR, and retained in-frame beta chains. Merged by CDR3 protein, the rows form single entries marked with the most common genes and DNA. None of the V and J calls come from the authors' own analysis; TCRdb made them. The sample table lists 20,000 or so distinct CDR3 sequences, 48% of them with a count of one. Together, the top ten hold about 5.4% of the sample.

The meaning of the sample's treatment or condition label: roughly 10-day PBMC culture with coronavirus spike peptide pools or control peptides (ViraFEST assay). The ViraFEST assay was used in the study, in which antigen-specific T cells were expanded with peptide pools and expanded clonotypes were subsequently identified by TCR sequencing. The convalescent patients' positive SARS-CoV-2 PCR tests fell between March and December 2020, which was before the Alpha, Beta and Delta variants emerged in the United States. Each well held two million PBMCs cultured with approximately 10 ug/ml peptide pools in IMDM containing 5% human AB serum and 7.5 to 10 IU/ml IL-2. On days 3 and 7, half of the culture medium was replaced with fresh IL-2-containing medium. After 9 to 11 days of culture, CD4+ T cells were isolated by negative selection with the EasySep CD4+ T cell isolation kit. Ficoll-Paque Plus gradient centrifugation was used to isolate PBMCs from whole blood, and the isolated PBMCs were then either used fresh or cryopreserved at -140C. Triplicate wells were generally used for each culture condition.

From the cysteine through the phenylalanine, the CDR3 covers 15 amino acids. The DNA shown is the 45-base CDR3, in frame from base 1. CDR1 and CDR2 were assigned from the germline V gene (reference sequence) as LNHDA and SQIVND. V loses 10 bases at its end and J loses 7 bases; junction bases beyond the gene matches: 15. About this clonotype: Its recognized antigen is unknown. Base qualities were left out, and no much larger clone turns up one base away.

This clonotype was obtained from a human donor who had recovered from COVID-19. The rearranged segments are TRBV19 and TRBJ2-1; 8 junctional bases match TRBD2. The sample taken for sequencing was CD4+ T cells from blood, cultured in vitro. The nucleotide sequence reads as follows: TGTGCCACTAGAGCCGGGACTAGTCGTCAAAATGAGCAGTTCTTC. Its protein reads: CATRAGTSRQNEQFF.